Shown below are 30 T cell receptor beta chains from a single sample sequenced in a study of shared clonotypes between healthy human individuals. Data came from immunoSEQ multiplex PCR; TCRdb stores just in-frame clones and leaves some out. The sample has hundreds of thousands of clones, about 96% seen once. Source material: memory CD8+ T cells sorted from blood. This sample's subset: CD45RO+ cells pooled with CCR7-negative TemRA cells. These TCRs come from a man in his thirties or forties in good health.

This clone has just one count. CDR3 DNA sequence: TGCAGCGTTGTTTGGGGGGCGAGCAATCAGCCCCAGCATTTT. This translates into CSVVWGASNQPQHF. V gene TRBV29-1 combines with J gene TRBJ1-5, with a tentative D call TRBD1 (6 bases). The CDR3 runs 14 residues. Trimming removed 4 bases at V and 1 base at J, with 11 bases between. Germline CDR1 SQVTM, CDR2 ANQGSEA. The complete variable domain, with remaining parts taken from reference TRBV29-1 and TRBJ1-5, reads SAVISQKPSRDICQRGTSLTIQCQVDSQVTMMFWYRQQPGQSLTLIATANQGSEATYESGFVIDKFPISRPNLTFSTLTVSNMSPEDSSIYLCSVVWGASNQPQHFGDGTRLSIL.

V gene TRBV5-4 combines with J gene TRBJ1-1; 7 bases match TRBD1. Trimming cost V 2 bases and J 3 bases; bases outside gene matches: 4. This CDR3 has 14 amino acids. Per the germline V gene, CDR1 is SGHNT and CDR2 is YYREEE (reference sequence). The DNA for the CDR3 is TGTGCCAGCAGCTTACCCCAGGGGGACACTGAAGCTTTCTTT. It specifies CASSLPQGDTEAFF.

The CDR3 is CASSQGPGAVEQYF. The CDR3 nucleotides are TGCGCCAGCAGCCAAGGCCCGGGGGCTGTCGAGCAGTACTTC. The chain carries TRBV4-1 and TRBJ2-7; D is perhaps TRBD1 or TRBD2 (6 bases each). Trimming removed 1 base at V and 6 bases at J, with 13 bases between. CDR1 and CDR2 (germline): MGHRA, YSYEKL. The CDR3 loop spans 14 amino acids.

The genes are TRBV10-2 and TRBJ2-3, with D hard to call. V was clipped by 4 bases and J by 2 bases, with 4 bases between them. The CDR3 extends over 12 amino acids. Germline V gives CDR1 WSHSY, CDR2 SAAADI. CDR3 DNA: TGCGCCAGCAGTGGGACCACAGATACGCAGTATTTT. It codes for CASSGTTDTQYF.

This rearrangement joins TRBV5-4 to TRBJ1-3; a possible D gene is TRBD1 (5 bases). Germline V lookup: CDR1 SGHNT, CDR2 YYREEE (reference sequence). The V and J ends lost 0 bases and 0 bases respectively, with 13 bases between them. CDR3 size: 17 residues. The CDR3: CASSLGQDRISGNTIYF. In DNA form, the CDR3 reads TGTGCCAGCAGCTTGGGTCAAGACAGAATCTCTGGAAACACCATATATTTT. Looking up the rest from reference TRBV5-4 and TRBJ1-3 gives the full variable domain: ETGVTQSPTHLIKTRGQQVTLRCSSQSGHNTVSWYQQALGQGPQFIFQYYREEENGRGNFPPRFSGLQFPNYSSELNVNALELDDSALYLCASSLGQDRISGNTIYFGEGSWLTVV.

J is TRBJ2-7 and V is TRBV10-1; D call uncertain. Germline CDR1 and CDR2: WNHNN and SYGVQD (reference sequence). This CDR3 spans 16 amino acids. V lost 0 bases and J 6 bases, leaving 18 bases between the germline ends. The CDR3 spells CASSESFPPDPFEQYF. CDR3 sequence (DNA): TGCGCCAGCAGTGAGTCGTTTCCCCCAGATCCCTTCGAGCAGTACTTC.

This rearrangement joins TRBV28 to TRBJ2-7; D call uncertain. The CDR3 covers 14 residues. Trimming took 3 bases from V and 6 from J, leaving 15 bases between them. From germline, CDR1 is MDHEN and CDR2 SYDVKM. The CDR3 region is CASSFSRDTGEQYF. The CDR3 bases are TGTGCCAGCAGTTTTTCTCGCGACACGGGCGAGCAGTACTTC. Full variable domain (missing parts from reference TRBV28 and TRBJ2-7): DVKVTQSSRYLVKRTGEKVFLECVQDMDHENMFWYRQDPGLGLRLIYFSYDVKMKEKGDIPEGYSVSREKKERFSLILESASTNQTSMYLCASSFSRDTGEQYFGPGTRLTVT.

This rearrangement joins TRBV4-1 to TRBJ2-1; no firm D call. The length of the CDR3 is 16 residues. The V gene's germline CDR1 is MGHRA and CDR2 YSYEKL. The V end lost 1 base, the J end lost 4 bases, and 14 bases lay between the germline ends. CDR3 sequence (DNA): TGCGCCAGCAGCCAAGTGGCGGCAGATCTATACAATGAGCAGTTCTTC. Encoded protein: CASSQVAADLYNEQFF.

The CDR3 sequence is CASSLSGTGQETQYF. In DNA form, the CDR3 reads TGCGCCAGCAGCTTGTCGGGGACAGGGCAAGAGACCCAGTACTTC. The chain carries TRBV5-1 and TRBJ2-5; 9 bases fit TRBD1. The V gene end was trimmed by 1 base and the J gene end by 2 bases; junction bases not matched to a gene: 3. Per germline, CDR1 SGHRS and CDR2 YFSETQ. This CDR3 comprises 15 residues. Using reference TRBV5-1 and TRBJ2-5 for the parts outside the CDR3, the full variable domain is KAGVTQTPRYLIKTRGQQVTLSCSPISGHRSVSWYQQTPGQGLQFLFEYFSETQRNKGNFPGRFSGRQFSNSRSEMNVSTLELGDSALYLCASSLSGTGQETQYFGPGTRLLVL.

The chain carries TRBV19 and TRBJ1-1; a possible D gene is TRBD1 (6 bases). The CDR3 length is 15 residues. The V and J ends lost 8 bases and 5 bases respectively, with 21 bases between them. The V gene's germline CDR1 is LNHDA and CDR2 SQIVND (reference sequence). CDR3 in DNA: TGTGCCAGTTTACGAGGGGGACAAGGCTTTACTGAAGCTTTCTTT. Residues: CASLRGGQGFTEAFF. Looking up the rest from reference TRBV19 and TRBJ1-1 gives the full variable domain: DGGITQSPKYLFRKEGQNVTLSCEQNLNHDAMYWYRQDPGQGLRLIYYSQIVNDFQKGDIAEGYSVSREKKESFPLTVTSAQKNPTAFYLCASLRGGQGFTEAFFGQGTRLTVV.

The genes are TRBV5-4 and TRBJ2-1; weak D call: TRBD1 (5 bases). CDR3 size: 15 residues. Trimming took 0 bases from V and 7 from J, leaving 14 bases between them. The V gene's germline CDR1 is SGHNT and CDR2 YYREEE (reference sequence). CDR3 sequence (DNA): TGTGCCAGCAGCTTGGTCATTCAGGGTAAAAATGAGCAGTTCTTC. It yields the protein CASSLVIQGKNEQFF.

CDR3 sequence (DNA): TGTGCCAGCAGCCGTGCTGGGACCGATGGCTACACCTTC. Its protein product is CASSRAGTDGYTF. The rearrangement joins TRBV6-5 to TRBJ1-2; possibly TRBD1 for D (5 bases). Germline CDR1 and CDR2: MNHEY and SVGAGI. This CDR3 region has 13 residues. Trimming removed 6 bases from V and 6 bases from J, with 14 bases in between.

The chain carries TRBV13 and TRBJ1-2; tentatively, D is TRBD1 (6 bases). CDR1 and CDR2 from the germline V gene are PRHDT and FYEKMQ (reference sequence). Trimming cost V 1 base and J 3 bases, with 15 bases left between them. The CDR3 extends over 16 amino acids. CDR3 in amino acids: CASSLESGPGDYGYTF. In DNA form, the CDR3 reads TGTGCCAGCAGCTTAGAGTCGGGGCCAGGGGACTATGGCTACACCTTC.

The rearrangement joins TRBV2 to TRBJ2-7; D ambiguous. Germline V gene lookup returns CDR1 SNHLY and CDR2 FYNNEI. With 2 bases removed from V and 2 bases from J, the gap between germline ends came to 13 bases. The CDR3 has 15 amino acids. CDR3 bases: TGTGCCAGCAGTGAACCTGTGAGCGCAACCTACGAGCAGTACTTC. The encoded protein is CASSEPVSATYEQYF.

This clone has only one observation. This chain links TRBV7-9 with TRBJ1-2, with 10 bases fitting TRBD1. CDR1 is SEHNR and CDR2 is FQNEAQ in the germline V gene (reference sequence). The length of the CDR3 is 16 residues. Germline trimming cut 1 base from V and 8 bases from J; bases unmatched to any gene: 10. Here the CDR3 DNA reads TGTGCCAGCAGCTTAGGCTCCGGACAGGGGGATAGGGGCTACACCTTC. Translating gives CASSLGSGQGDRGYTF. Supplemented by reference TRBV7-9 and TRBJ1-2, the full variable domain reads DTGVSQNPRHKITKRGQNVTFRCDPISEHNRLYWYRQTLGQGPEFLTYFQNEAQLEKSRLLSDRFSAERPKGSFSTLEIQRTEQGDSAMYLCASSLGSGQGDRGYTFGSGTRLTVV.

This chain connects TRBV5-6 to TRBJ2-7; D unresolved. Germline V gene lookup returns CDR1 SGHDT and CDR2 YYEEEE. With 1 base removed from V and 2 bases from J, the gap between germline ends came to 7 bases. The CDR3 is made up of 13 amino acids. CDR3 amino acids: CASSLPPTYEQYF. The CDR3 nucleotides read TGTGCCAGCAGCTTGCCACCAACCTACGAGCAGTACTTC.

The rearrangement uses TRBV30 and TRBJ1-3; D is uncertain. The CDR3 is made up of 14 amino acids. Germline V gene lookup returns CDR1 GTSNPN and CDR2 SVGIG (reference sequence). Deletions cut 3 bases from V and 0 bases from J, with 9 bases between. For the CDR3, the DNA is TGTGCCTGGAGCGTATTTGTCTCTGGAAACACCATATATTTT. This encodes CAWSVFVSGNTIYF.

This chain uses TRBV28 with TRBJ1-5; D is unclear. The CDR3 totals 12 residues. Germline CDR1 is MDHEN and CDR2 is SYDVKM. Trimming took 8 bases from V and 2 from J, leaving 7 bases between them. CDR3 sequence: CASRGRNQPQHF. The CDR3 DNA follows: TGTGCCAGCCGGGGTCGCAATCAGCCCCAGCATTTT.

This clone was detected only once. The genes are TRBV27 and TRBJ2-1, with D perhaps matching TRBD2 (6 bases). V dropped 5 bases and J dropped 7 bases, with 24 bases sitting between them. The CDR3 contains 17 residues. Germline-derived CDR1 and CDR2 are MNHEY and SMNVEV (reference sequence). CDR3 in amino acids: CASSHPRGLQRNNEQFF. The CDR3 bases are TGTGCCAGCAGTCACCCTCGGGGACTCCAACGAAATAATGAGCAGTTCTTC.

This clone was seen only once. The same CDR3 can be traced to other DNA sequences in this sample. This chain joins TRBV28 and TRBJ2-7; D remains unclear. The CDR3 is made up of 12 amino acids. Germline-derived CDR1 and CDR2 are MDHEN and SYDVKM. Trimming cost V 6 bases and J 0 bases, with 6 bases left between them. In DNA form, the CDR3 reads TGTGCCAGCAGCCTTGGCTCCTACGAGCAGTACTTC. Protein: CASSLGSYEQYF.

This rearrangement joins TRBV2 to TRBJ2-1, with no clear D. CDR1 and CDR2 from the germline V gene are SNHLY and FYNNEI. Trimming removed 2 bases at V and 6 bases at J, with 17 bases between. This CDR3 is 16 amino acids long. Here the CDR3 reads CASSESRARLGNEQFF. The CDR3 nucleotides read TGTGCCAGCAGTGAAAGTCGGGCTCGATTGGGCAATGAGCAGTTCTTC.

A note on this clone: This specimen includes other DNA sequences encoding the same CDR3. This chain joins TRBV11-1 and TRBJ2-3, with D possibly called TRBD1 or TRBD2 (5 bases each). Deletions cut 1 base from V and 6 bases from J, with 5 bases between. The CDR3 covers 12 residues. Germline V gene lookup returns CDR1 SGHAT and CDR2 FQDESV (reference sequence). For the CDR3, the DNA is TGTGCCAGCAGCTTAGGGGGGGATACGCAGTATTTT. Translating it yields CASSLGGDTQYF.

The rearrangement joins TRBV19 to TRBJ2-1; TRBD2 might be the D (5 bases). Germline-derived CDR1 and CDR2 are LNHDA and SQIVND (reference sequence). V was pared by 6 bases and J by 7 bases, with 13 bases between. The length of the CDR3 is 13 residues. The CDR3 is CASRWGRGNEQFF. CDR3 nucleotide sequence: TGTGCCAGTAGGTGGGGTCGAGGGAATGAGCAGTTCTTC.

The CDR3 bases are TGCGCCAGCAGCCAAGAACAGGGGTCCGGCGGCTACACCTTC. Translation gives CASSQEQGSGGYTF. V gene TRBV4-1 combines with J gene TRBJ1-2; TRBD1 aligns across 7 bases. Trimming took 0 bases from V and 8 from J; bases not matched to a gene: 6. This CDR3 spans 14 amino acids. CDR1 is MGHRA, CDR2 YSYEKL, per germline.

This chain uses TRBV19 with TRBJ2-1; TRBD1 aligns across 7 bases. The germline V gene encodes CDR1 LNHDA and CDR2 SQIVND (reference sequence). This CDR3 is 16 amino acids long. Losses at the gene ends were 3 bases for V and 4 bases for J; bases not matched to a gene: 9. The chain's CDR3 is CASSIRGDSPYNEQFF. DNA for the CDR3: TGTGCCAGTAGTATTCGTGGGGACAGCCCTTACAATGAGCAGTTCTTC.

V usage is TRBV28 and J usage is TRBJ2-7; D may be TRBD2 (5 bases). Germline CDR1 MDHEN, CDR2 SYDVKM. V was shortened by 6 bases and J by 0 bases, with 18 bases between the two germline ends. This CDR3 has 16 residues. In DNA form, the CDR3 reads TGTGCCAGCAGCTATACTAGATCCCCTATCTCCTACGAGCAGTACTTC. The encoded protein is CASSYTRSPISYEQYF. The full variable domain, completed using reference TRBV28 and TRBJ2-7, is DVKVTQSSRYLVKRTGEKVFLECVQDMDHENMFWYRQDPGLGLRLIYFSYDVKMKEKGDIPEGYSVSREKKERFSLILESASTNQTSMYLCASSYTRSPISYEQYFGPGTRLTVT.

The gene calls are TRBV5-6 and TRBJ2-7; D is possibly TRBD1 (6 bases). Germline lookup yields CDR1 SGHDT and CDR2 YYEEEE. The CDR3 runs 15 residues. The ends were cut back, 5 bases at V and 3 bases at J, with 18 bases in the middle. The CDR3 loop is CASRGGTQGRYEQYF. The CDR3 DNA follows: TGTGCCAGCAGGGGTGGAACGCAGGGGCGCTACGAGCAGTACTTC.

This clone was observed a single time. The chain's CDR3 is CASSKLAGARNEQFF. The CDR3 nucleotides are TGCGCCAGCAGCAAACTAGCGGGAGCACGGAATGAGCAGTTCTTC. This chain joins TRBV5-1 and TRBJ2-1, with TRBD2 matching 11 bases. J lost 7 bases, V lost 4 bases, and 7 bases had no gene match. Germline V gene data show CDR1 as SGHRS and CDR2 as YFSETQ. The CDR3 has 15 amino acids.

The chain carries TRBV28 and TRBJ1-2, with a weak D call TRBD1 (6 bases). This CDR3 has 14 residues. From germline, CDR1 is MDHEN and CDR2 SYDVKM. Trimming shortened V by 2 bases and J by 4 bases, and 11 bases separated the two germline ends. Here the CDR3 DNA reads TGTGCCAGCAGTTTACCGGGGGCGGGCTATGGCTACACCTTC. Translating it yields CASSLPGAGYGYTF.

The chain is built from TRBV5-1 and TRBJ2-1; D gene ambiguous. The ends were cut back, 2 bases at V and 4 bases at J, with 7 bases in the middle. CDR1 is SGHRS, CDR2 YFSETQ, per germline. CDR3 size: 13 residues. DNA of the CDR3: TGCGCCAGCAGCTTTTCTACGTACAATGAGCAGTTCTTC. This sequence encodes CASSFSTYNEQFF.